The T cell receptor (beta chain) described here comes from a study of cytomegalovirus exposure and HLA in healthy donors. This PCR relied on a set of 60 Vbeta primers and 13 Jbeta primers. Produced via immunoSEQ multiplex PCR; TCRdb's table is partial and in-frame only. The table shows about 160,000 clones, with around 84% occurring only once. This CDR3 is built from 14 residues. Germline CDR1 is WSHSY and CDR2 is SAAADI. After removal of 6 bases from V and 0 bases from J, the junction contained 4 bases not matched to a gene. The sample consisted of PBMCs. This chain connects TRBV10-2 to TRBJ1-1; 7 positions match TRBD1. This clonotype was obtained from a male donor in good health and CMV-seropositive. The CDR3 protein is CASRGDSVNTEAFF. CDR3 coding DNA: TGCGCCAGCAGGGGGGACAGTGTGAACACTGAAGCTTTCTTT.